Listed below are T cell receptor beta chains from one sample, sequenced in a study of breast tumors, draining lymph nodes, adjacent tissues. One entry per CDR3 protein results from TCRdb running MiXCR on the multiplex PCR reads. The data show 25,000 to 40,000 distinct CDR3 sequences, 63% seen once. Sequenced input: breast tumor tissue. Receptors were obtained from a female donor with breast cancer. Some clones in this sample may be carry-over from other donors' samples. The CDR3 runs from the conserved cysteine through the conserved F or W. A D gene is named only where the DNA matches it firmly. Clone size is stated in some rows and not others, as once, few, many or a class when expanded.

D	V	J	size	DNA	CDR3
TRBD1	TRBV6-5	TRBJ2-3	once	TGTGCCGGCAGACAGGGGGCCGGAGATACGCAGTATTTT	CAGRQGAGDTQYF
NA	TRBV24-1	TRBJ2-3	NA	TGTGCCACCAGCCTCTATGGGGGAGATACGCAGTATTTT	CATSLYGGDTQYF
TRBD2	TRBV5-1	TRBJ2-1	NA	TGCGCCAGCAGCTTGGTGGCTAGCGGGAGTGGAACGTCACGTGAGCAGTTCTTC	CASSLVASGSGTSREQFF
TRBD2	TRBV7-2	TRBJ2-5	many	TGTGCCAGCAGCTCCGGCGTAGCGGGCTCCAGGGCCCAGTACTTC	CASSSGVAGSRAQYF
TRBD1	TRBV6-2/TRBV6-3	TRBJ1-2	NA	TGTGCCAGCAGTTACGGGGGACAGGGCTACTATGGCTACACCTTC	CASSYGGQGYYGYTF
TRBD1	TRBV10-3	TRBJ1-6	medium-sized	TGTGCCATCAGTGAGTTAGGGGGCGGGTCACCCCTCCACTTT	CAISELGGGSPLHF
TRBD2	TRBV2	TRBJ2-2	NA	TGTGCCAGCAGTTGGACTAGCGGGAGGAACACCGGGGAGCTGTTTTTT	CASSWTSGRNTGELFF
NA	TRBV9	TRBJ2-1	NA	TGTGCCAGCAGCGTATCGGAGACCTACAATGAGCAGTTCTTC	CASSVSETYNEQFF
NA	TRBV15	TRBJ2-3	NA	TGTGCCACCAGCCTCCCTCGCGTCGAGAGGGCAGATACGCAGTATTTT	CATSLPRVERADTQYF
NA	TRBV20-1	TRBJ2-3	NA	TGCAGTGCCAGACGTGGTAGCACAGATACGCAGTATTTT	CSARRGSTDTQYF
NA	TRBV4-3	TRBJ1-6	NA	TGCGCCAGCAGCCAAGAACAGAATTCACCCCTCCACTTT	CASSQEQNSPLHF
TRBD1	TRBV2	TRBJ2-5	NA	TGTGCCAGCAAACGGGACAGCCAAGAGACCCAGTACTTC	CASKRDSQETQYF
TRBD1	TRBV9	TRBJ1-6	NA	TGTGCCAGCAGCCTGGGACAGCTATTACTGTCGGATTCACCCCTCCACTTT	CASSLGQLLLSDSPLHF
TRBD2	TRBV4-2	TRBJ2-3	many	TGTGCCAGCAGCCAATTCTCACTAGCGGGGGGGATAGATACGCAGTATTTT	CASSQFSLAGGIDTQYF
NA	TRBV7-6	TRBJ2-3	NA	NA	CASSFYICSASGGRGTDTQYF
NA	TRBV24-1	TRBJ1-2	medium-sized	TGTGCCACCAGTGATAGAGGTTCGGGTGGCTACACCTTC	CATSDRGSGGYTF
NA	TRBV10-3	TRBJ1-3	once	TGTGCCATCAGTCGTCACTCTGGAAACACCATATATTTT	CAISRHSGNTIYF
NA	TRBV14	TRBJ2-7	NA	TGTGCCAGCGGCCAAGCGGGACAGTCCCGTTACGAGCAGTACTTC	CASGQAGQSRYEQYF
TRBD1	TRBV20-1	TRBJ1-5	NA	TGCAGTGCTAGCCCTACAGGGGGCAACTATCAGCCCCAGCATTTT	CSASPTGGNYQPQHF
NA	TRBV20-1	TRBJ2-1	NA	TGCAGTGCTAGTTTGGTGGGTAGGTCCTACAATGAGCAGTTCTTC	CSASLVGRSYNEQFF
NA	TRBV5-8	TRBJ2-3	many	TGTGCCTCCCAGTCCCGGCGGGGGCGGGGCACAGATACGCAGTATTTT	CASQSRRGRGTDTQYF
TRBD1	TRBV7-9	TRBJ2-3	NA	TGTGCCAGCAGCTTAGGACAGGGGAACACAGATACGCAGTATTTT	CASSLGQGNTDTQYF
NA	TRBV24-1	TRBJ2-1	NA	TGTGCCACCAGTGATCCCACTCGTCTCGATTCAGGAAATGAGCAGTTCTTC	CATSDPTRLDSGNEQFF
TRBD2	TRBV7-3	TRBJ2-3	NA	TGTGCCAGCAGCTCGACTAGCGGGAGTATAGATACGCAGTATTTT	CASSSTSGSIDTQYF
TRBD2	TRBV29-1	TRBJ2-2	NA	TGCAGCGTTGGACTAGCGGGGGAGAGCACCGGGGAGCTGTTTTTT	CSVGLAGESTGELFF
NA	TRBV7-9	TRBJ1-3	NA	TGTGCCAGCAGCTTACGTGTGGCTATAGTCTCTGGAAACACCATATATTTT	CASSLRVAIVSGNTIYF
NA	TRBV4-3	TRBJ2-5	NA	TGCGCCAGCAGCCAAGGTTGGGTAGTTCGGGAGACCCAGTACTTC	CASSQGWVVRETQYF
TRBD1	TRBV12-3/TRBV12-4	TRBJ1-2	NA	TGTGCCAGCAGCTCGGGACAGTACTATGGCTACACCTTC	CASSSGQYYGYTF
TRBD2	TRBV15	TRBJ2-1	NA	TGTGCCACCAGCAGAATGGGGACTAGCGGGGGGGCCACGGCCTACAATGAGCAGTTCTTC	CATSRMGTSGGATAYNEQFF
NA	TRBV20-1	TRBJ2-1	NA	TGCAGTGCTAGAGATGACGGGAGAGGTAATGAGCAGTTCTTC	CSARDDGRGNEQFF
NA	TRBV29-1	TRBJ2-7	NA	TGCAGCGTTGAAGGGCGGCAGGGCCAGGGCTACGAGCAGTACTTC	CSVEGRQGQGYEQYF